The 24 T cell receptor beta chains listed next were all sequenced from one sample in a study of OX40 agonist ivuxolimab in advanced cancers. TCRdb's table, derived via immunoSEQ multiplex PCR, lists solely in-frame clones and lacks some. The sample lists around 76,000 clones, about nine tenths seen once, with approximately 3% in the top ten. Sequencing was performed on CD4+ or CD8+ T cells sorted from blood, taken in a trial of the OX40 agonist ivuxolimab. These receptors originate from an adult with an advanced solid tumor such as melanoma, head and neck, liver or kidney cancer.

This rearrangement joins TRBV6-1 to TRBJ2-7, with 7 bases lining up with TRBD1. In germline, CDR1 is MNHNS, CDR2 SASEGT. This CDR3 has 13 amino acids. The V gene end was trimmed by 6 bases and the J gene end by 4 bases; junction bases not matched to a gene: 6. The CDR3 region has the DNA TGTGCCAGCAGCCAAGCACAGGGGTACGAGCAGTACTTC. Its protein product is CASSQAQGYEQYF.

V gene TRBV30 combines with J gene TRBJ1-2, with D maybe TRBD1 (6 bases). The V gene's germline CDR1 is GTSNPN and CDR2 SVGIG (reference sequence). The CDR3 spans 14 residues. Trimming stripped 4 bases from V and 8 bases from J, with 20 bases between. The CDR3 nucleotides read TGTGCCTGGACTAAAGGGGGTGCAGGGAGCGGCTACACCTTC. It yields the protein CAWTKGGAGSGYTF.

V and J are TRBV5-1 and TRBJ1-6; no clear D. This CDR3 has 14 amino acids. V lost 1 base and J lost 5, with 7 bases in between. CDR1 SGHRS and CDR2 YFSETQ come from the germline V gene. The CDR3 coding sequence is TGCGCCAGCAGCTTGTTGCGGGATAATTCACCCCTCCACTTT. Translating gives CASSLLRDNSPLHF.

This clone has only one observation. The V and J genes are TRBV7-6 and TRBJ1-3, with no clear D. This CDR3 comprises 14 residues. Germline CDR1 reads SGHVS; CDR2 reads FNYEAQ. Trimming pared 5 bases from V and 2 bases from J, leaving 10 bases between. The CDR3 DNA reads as TGTGCCAGCAGCAAAACAGCGACTGGAAACACCATATATTTT. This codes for CASSKTATGNTIYF.

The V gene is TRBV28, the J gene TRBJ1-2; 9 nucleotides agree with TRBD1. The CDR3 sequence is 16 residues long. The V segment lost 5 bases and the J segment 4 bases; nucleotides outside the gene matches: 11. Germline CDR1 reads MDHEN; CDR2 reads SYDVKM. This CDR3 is CASSERTGAGSYGYTF. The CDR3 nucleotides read TGTGCCAGCAGTGAAAGGACAGGGGCAGGGTCCTATGGCTACACCTTC.

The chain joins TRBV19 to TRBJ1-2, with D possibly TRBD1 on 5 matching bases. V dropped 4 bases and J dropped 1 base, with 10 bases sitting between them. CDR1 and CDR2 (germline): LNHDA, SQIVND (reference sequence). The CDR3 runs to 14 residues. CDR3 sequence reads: CASSRGVSNYGYTF. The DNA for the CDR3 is TGTGCCAGTAGTAGAGGGGTCAGTAACTATGGCTACACCTTC.

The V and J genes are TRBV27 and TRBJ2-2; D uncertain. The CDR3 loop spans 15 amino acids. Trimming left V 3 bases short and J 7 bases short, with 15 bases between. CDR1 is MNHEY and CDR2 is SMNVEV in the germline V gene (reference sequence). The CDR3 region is CASSFGQTPGGELFF. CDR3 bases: TGTGCCAGCAGTTTTGGCCAAACTCCTGGCGGGGAGCTGTTTTTT.

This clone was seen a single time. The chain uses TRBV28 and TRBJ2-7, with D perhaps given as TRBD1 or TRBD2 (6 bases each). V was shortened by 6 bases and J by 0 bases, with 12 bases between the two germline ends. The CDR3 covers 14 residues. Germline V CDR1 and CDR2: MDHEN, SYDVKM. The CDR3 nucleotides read TGTGCCAGCAGCTTAGGGGGGAACTCCTACGAGCAGTACTTC. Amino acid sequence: CASSLGGNSYEQYF.

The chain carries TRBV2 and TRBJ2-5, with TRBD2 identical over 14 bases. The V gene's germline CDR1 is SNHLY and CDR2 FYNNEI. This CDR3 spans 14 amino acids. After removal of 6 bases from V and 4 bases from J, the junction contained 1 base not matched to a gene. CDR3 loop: CASRGLAGVETQYF. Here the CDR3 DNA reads TGTGCCAGCAGGGGACTAGCGGGGGTAGAGACCCAGTACTTC.

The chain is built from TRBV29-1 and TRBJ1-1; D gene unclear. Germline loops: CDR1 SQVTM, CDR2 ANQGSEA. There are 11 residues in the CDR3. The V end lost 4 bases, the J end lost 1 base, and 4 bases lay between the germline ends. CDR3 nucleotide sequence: TGCAGCGTTGGAGAGAACACTGAAGCTTTCTTT. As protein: CSVGENTEAFF.

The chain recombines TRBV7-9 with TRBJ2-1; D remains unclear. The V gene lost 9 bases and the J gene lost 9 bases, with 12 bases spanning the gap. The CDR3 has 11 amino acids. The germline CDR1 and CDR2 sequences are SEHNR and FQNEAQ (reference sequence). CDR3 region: CASRSASEQFF. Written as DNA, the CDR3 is TGTGCCAGTAGGTCGGCGTCTGAGCAGTTCTTC.

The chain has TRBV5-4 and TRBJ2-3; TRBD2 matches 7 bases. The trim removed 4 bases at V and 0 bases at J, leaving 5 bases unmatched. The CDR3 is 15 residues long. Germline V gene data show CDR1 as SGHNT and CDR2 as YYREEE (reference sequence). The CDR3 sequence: CASSGGTISTDTQYF. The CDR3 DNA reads TGTGCCAGCAGCGGCGGGACTATTAGCACAGATACGCAGTATTTT.

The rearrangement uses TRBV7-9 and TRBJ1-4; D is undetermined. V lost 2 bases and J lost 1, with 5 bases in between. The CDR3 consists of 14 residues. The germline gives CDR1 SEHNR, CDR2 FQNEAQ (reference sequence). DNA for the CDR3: TGTGCCAGCAGCTTACGGGGAACTAATGAAAAACTGTTTTTT. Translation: CASSLRGTNEKLFF.

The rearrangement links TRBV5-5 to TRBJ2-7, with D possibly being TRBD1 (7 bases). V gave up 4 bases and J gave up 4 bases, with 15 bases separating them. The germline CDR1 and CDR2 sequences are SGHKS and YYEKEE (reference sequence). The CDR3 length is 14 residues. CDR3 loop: CASSTGDSFYEQYF. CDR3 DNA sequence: TGTGCCAGCAGCACAGGGGACTCCTTTTACGAGCAGTACTTC.

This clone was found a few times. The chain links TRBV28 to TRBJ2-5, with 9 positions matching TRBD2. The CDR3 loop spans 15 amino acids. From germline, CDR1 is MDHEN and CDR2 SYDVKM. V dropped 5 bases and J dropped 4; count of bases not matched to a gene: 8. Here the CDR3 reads CASSPLAGKRETQYF. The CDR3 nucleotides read TGTGCCAGCAGTCCCCTAGCGGGGAAACGAGAGACCCAGTACTTC.

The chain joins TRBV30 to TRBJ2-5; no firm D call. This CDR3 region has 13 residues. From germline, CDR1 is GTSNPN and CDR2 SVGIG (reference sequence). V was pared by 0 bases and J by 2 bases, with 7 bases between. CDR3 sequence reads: CAWSVVGQETQYF. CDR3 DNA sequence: TGTGCCTGGAGTGTAGTCGGGCAAGAGACCCAGTACTTC.

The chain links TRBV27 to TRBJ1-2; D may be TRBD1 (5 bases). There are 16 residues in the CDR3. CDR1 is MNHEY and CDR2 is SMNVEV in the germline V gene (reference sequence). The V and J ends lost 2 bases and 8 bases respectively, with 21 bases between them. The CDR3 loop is CASSLNWGAGREGYTF. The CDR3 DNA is TGTGCCAGCAGTTTAAATTGGGGCGCGGGAAGGGAGGGCTACACCTTC.

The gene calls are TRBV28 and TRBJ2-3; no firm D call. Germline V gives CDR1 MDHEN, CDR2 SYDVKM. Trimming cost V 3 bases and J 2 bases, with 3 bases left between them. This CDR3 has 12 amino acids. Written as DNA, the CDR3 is TGTGCCAGCAGTTTTTACACAGATACGCAGTATTTT. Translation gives CASSFYTDTQYF. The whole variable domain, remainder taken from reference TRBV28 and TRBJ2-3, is DVKVTQSSRYLVKRTGEKVFLECVQDMDHENMFWYRQDPGLGLRLIYFSYDVKMKEKGDIPEGYSVSREKKERFSLILESASTNQTSMYLCASSFYTDTQYFGPGTRLTVL.

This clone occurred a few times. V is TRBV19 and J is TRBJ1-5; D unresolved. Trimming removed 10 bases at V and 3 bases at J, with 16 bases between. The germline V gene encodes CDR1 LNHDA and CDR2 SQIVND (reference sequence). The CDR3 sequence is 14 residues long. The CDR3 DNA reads TGTGCCACAACCCCCCAGGCCTTCAATCAGCCCCAGCATTTT. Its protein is CATTPQAFNQPQHF.

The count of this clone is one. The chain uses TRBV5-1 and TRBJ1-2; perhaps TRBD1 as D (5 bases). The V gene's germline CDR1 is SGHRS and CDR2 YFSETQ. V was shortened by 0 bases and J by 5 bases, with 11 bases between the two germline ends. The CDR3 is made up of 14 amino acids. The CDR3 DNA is TGCGCCAGCAGCTTGGCCGGGACTCCTTATGGCTACACCTTC. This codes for CASSLAGTPYGYTF.

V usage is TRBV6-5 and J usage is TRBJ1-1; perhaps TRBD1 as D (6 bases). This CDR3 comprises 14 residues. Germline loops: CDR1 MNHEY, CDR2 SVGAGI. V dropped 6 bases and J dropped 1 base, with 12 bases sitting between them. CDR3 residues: CASSGEGGNTEAFF. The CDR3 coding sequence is TGTGCCAGCAGCGGCGAGGGGGGGAACACTGAAGCTTTCTTT.

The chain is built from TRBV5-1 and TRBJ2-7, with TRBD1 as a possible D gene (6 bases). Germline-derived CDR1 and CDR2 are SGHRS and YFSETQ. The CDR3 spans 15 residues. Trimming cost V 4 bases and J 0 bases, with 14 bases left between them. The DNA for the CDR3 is TGCGCCAGCAGCGGGGGTGTAGGGGGCTCCTACGAGCAGTACTTC. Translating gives CASSGGVGGSYEQYF.

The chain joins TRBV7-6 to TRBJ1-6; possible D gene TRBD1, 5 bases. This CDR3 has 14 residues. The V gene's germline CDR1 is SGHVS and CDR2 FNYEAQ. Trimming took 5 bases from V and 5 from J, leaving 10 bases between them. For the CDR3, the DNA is TGTGCCAGCAGCATAAACAGGAATAATTCACCCCTCCACTTT. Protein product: CASSINRNNSPLHF. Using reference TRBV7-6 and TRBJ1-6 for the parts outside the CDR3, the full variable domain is GAGVSQSPRYKVTKRGQDVALRCDPISGHVSLYWYRQALGQGPEFLTYFNYEAQQDKSGLPNDRFSAERPEGSISTLTIQRTEQRDSAMYRCASSINRNNSPLHFGNGTRLTVT.

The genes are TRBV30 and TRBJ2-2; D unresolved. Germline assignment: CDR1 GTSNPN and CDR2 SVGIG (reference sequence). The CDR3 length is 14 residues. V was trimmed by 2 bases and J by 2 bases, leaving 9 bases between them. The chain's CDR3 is CAWSRTYNTGELFF. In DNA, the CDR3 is TGTGCCTGGAGTCGAACGTACAACACCGGGGAGCTGTTTTTT.